This T cell receptor beta chain was sequenced during a study of T cell responses to AZD1222 COVID-19 vaccine. Turning to the study itself: The analysis combined second doses at about 4 or about 12 weeks. Findings and caveats of the study: Repertoires were obtained solely post-peak T cell response.

Per germline, CDR1 LNHDA and CDR2 SQIVND (reference sequence). The CDR3 is made up of 12 amino acids. V gave up 7 bases and J gave up 6 bases, with 9 bases separating them. Produced via immunoSEQ multiplex PCR; TCRdb's table is partial and in-frame only. The sample lists 100,000 or so clones; roughly 90% were seen once. Worth noting for this clone: What it binds is not known.

The sequence came from an adult in good health. This chain uses TRBV19 with TRBJ2-2; the D is unclear. Specimen: peripheral blood, collected on day 0 of AZD1222 vaccination. CDR3 region: CASTPSAGELFF. CDR3 DNA sequence: TGTGCCAGTACTCCAAGCGCCGGGGAGCTGTTTTTT.